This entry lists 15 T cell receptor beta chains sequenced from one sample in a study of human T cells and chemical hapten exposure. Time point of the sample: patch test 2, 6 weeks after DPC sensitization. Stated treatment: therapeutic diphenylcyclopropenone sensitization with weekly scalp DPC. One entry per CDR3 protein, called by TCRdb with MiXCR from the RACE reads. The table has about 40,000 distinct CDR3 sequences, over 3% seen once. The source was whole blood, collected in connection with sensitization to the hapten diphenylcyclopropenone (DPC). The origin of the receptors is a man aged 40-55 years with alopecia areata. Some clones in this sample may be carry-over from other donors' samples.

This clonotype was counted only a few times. The CDR3 sequence: CASSPITSGITYEQYF. The DNA for the CDR3 is TGTGCCAGCTCACCAATTACTAGCGGGATAACCTACGAGCAGTACTTC. The gene calls are TRBV18 and TRBJ2-7; 10 nucleotides agree with TRBD2. The V segment lost 2 bases and the J segment 2 bases; nucleotides outside the gene matches: 6. This CDR3 has 16 amino acids. Germline V gene data show CDR1 as KGHSH and CDR2 as LQKENI. The whole variable domain, remainder taken from reference TRBV18 and TRBJ2-7, is NAGVMQNPRHLVRRRGQEARLRCSPMKGHSHVYWYRQLPEEGLKFMVYLQKENIIDESGMPKERFSAEFPKEGPSILRIQQVVRGDSAAYFCASSPITSGITYEQYFGPGTRLTVT.

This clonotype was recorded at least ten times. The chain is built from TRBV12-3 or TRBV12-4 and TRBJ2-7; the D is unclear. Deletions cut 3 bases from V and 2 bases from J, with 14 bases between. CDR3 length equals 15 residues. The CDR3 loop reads CASSFSSIQTYEQYF. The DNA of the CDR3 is TGTGCCAGCAGTTTCTCCAGTATTCAGACCTACGAGCAGTACTTC.

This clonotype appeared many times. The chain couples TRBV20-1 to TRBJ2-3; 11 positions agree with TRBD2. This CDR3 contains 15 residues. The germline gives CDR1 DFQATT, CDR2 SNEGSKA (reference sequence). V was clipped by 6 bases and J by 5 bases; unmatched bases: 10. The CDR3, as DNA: TGCAGTGCGACCGGGACTAGCGGACGGGGAGATACGCAGTATTTT. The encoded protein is CSATGTSGRGDTQYF.

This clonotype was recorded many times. CDR3 amino acids: CASSSLRDPYYEQYF. Written as DNA, the CDR3 is TGTGCCAGCAGTTCTTTGCGGGACCCATATTACGAGCAGTACTTC. V gene TRBV27 combines with J gene TRBJ2-7, with a possible D match to TRBD2 (6 bases). The CDR3 extends over 15 amino acids. The germline V gene encodes CDR1 MNHEY and CDR2 SMNVEV (reference sequence). Trimming removed 4 bases from V and 4 bases from J, with 17 bases in between.

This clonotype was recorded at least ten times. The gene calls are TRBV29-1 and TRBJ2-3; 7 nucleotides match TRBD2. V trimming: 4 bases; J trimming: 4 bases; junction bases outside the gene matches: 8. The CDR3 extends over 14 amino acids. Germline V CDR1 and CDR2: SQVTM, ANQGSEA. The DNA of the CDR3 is TGCAGCGTTGGAGTTGCGGGAGTGGCAGATACGCAGTATTTT. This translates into CSVGVAGVADTQYF.

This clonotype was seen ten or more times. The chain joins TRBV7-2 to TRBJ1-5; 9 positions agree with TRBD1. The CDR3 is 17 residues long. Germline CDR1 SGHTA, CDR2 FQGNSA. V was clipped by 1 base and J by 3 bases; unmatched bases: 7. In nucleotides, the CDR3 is TGTGCCAGCAGCTTAGTGGGACAGGGACCATACAATCAGCCCCAGCATTTT. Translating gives CASSLVGQGPYNQPQHF.

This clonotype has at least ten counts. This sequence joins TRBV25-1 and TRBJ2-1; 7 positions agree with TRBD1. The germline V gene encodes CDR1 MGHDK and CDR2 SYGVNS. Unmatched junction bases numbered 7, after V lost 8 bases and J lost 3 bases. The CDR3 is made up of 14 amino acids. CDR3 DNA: TGTGCCAGCGGGCCGGGACAGTACTACAATGAGCAGTTCTTC. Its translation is CASGPGQYYNEQFF.

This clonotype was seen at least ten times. The CDR3 here is CASSLDQRGETQYF. The CDR3 nucleotides read TGTGCCAGCAGCTTAGATCAGAGAGGGGAGACCCAGTACTTC. The V and J genes are TRBV11-2 and TRBJ2-5; D may be TRBD2 (5 bases). Between the trimmed V and J ends, which lost 0 bases and 5 bases, there was a span of 10 bases. Germline V CDR1 and CDR2: SGHAT, FQNNGV. The CDR3 consists of 14 residues.

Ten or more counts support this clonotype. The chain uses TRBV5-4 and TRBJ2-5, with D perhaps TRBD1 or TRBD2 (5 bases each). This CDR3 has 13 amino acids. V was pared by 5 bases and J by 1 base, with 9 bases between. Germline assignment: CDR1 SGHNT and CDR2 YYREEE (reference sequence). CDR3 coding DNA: TGTGCCAGCAGTCCGGGACCCCAAGAGACCCAGTACTTC. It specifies CASSPGPQETQYF.

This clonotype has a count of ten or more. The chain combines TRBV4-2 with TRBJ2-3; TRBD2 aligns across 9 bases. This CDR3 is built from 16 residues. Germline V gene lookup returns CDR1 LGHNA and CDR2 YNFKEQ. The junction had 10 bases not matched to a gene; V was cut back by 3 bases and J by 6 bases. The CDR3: CASSQSGGRAPDTQYF. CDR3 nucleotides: TGTGCCAGCAGCCAGTCCGGCGGGAGGGCCCCCGATACGCAGTATTTT.

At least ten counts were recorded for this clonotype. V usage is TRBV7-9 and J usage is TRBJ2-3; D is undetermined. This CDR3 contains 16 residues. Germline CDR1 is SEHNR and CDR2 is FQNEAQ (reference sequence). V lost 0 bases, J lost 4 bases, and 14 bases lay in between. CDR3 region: CASSLAGSAEADTQYF. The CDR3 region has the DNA TGTGCCAGCAGCTTAGCGGGATCAGCTGAGGCAGATACGCAGTATTTT.

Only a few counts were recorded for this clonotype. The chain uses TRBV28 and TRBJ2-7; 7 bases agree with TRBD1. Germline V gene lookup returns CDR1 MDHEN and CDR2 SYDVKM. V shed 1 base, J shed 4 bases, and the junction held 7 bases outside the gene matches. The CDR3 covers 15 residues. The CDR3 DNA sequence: TGTGCCAGCAGTTTATCCGGGGACAGAAAGTACGAGCAGTACTTC. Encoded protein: CASSLSGDRKYEQYF.

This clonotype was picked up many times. In nucleotides, the CDR3 is TGTGCCAGCAGCTCTCGGGACTCTCCTGTGGGGCAGTATTTT. The encoded protein is CASSSRDSPVGQYF. The rearrangement links TRBV7-8 to TRBJ2-3; possibly TRBD2 for D (6 bases). Trimming stripped 4 bases from V and 11 bases from J, with 19 bases between. The CDR3 sequence is 14 residues long. Germline-derived CDR1 and CDR2 are SGHVS and FQNEAQ.

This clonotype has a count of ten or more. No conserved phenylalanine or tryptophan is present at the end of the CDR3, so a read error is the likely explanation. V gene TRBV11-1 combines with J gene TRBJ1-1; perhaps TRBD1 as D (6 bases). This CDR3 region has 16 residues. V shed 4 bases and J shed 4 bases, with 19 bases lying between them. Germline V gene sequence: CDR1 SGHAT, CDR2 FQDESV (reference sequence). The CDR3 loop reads CASSSSAGSRGTEAFL. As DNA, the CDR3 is TGTGCCAGCAGCTCCAGCGCTGGGAGCAGGGGCACTGAAGCTTTCCTT.

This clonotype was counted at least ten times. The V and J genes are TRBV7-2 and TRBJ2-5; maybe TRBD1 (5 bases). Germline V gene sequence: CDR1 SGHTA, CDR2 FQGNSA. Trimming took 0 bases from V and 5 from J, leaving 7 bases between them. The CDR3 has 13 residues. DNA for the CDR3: TGTGCCAGCAGCTTAGCAGGGGTGGAGACCCAGTACTTC. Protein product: CASSLAGVETQYF.